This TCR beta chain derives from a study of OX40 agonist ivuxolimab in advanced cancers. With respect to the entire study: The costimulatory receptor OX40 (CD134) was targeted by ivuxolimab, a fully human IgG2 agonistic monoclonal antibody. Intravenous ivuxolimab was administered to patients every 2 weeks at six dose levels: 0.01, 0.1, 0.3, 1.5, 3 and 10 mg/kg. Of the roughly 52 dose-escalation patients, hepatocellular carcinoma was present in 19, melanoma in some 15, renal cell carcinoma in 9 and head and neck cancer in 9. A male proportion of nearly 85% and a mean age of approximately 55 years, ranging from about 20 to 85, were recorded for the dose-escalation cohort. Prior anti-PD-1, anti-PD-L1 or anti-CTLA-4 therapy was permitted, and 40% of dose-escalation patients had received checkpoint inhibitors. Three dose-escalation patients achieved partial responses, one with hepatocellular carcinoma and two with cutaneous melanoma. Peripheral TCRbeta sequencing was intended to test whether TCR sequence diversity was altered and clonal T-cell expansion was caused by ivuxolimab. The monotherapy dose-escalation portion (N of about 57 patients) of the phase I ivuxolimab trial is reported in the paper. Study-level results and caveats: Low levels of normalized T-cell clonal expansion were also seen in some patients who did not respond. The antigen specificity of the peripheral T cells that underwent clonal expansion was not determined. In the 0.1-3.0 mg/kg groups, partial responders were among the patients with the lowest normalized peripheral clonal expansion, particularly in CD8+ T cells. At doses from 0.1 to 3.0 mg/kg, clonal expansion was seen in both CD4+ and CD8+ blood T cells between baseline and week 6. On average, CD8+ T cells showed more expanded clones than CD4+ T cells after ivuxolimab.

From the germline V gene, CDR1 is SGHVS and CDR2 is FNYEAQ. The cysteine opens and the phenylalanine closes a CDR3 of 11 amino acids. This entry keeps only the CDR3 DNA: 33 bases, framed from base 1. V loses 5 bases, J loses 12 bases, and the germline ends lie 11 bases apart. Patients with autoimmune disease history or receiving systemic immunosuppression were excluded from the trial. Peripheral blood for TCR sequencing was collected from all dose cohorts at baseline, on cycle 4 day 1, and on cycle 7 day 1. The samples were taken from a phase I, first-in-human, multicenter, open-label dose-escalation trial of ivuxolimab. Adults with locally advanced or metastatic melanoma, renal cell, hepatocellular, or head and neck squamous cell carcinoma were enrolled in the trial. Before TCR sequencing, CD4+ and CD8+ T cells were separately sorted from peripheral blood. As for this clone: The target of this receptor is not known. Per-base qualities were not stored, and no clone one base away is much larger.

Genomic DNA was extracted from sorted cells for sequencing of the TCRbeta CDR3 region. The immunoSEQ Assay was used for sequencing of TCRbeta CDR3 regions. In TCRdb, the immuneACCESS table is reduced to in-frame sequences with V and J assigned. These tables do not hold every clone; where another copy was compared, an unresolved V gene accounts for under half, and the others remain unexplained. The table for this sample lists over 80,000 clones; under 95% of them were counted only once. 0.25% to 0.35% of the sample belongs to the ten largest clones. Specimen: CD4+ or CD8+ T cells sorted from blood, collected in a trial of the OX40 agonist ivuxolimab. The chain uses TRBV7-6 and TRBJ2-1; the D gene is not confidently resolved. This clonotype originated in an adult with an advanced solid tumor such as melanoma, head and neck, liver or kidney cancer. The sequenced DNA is TGTGCCAGCAGCACGGACCGGCTGCAGTTCTTC. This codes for CASSTDRLQFF.